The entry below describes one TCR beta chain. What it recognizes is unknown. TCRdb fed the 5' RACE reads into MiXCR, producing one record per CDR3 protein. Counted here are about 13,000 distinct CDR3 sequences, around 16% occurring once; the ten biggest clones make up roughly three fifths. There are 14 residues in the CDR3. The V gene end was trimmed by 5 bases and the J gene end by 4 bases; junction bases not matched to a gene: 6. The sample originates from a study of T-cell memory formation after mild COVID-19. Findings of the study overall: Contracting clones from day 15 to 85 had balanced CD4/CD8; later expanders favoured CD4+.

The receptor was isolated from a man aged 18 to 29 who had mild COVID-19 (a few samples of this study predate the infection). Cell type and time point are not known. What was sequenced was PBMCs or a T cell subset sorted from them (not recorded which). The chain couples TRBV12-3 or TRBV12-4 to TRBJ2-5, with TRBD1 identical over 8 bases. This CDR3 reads CASSTGQGVETQYF. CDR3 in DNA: TGTGCCAGCAGTACAGGACAGGGAGTAGAGACCCAGTACTTC.